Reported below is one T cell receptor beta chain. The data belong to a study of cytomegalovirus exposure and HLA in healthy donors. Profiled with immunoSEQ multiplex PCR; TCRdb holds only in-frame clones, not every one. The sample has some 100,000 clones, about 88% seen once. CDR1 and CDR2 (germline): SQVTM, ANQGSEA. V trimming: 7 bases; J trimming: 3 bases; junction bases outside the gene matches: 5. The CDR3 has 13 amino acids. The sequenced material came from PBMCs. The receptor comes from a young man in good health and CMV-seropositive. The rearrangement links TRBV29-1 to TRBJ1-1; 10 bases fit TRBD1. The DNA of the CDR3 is TGCAGCGCAGGGACAGGGGACTACACTGAAGCTTTCTTT. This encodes CSAGTGDYTEAFF.